These 26 T cell receptor beta chains were all obtained from the same sample, sequenced in a study of immune heterogeneity within non-small cell lung tumors. The authors amplified TCR beta CDR3 by multiplex PCR with 32 V and 13 J primers. TCRdb independently ran MiXCR on the multiplex PCR reads; one entry per CDR3 protein. The table lists 20,000 to 25,000 distinct CDR3 sequences, around 30% of them singletons, with about 4.6% in the top ten. Genomic DNA from bulk tumor acted as the template, and about 600 ng was loaded per sample. Several widely spaced biopsies per primary tumor were taken during surgery. Patients had untreated, newly diagnosed non-small cell lung cancer and underwent curative surgery. Input material: lung tumor tissue. These receptors were taken from a man in his forties or fifties with non-small cell lung cancer.

V is TRBV5-1 and J is TRBJ1-1; D gene unclear. This CDR3 spans 15 amino acids. V was clipped by 3 bases and J by 5 bases, with 17 bases between them. Germline values: CDR1 SGHRS, CDR2 YFSETQ. CDR3 DNA sequence: TGCGCCAGCAGCTCTGCGCCAACAGTGGGAACTGAAGCTTTCTTT. Translation: CASSSAPTVGTEAFF.

This chain links TRBV3-1 with TRBJ2-7; no clear D. V gave up 0 bases and J gave up 1 base, with 13 bases separating them. Germline CDR1 LGHDT, CDR2 YNNKEL (reference sequence). The CDR3 is 16 residues long. CDR3 amino acids: CASSQDLVVGSYEQYF. The CDR3 DNA follows: TGTGCCAGCAGCCAAGATTTGGTCGTCGGGTCCTACGAGCAGTACTTC.

This clonotype was found many times. The chain uses TRBV20-1 and TRBJ2-7; 9 bases line up with TRBD1. V was pared by 3 bases and J by 0 bases, with 6 bases of the junction left unmatched. This CDR3 comprises 15 residues. The germline V gene encodes CDR1 DFQATT and CDR2 SNEGSKA (reference sequence). CDR3 sequence reads: CSARPGTGISYEQYF. CDR3 DNA sequence: TGCAGTGCTAGGCCTGGGACAGGGATCTCCTACGAGCAGTACTTC.

This clonotype was detected only a few times. The rearrangement joins TRBV20-1 to TRBJ2-1; the match to TRBD2 covers 7 bases. Looked up from germline, CDR1 is DFQATT and CDR2 is SNEGSKA (reference sequence). V shed 5 bases, J shed 3 bases, and the junction held 7 bases outside the gene matches. This CDR3 contains 14 residues. The CDR3 sequence is CSAGRAMGYNEQFF. CDR3 coding DNA: TGCAGTGCTGGGAGGGCAATGGGCTACAATGAGCAGTTCTTC.

This clonotype was seen ten or more times. The gene calls are TRBV6-1 and TRBJ1-2; TRBD1 aligns across 9 bases. Looked up from germline, CDR1 is MNHNS and CDR2 is SASEGT. V shed 5 bases and J 4 bases; nucleotides not matched to a gene: 8. CDR3 length: 15 amino acids. The CDR3 DNA is TGTGCCAGCAGTTCCGACAGGGGGGACGTCTATGGCTACACCTTC. Encoded protein: CASSSDRGDVYGYTF.

This clonotype was recorded many times. The genes are TRBV7-8 and TRBJ2-5; TRBD2 is a possible D gene (5 bases). Trimming removed 5 bases from V and 4 bases from J, with 11 bases in between. The CDR3 extends over 13 amino acids. CDR1 and CDR2 from the germline V gene are SGHVS and FQNEAQ. CDR3 sequence (DNA): TGTGCCAGCAGCATCCGGAGCGGAGAGACCCAGTACTTC. It specifies CASSIRSGETQYF. The whole variable domain, remainder taken from reference TRBV7-8 and TRBJ2-5, is GAGVSQSPRYKVAKRGQDVALRCDPISGHVSLFWYQQALGQGPEFLTYFQNEAQLDKSGLPSDRFFAERPEGSVSTLKIQRTQQEDSAVYLCASSIRSGETQYFGPGTRLLVL.

As concerns this clonotype: This may come from a read error, since a much larger clone is one base off. This CDR3 fails to terminate in the conserved phenylalanine or tryptophan, so it likely reflects a read error. The V gene is TRBV11-2, the J gene TRBJ1-6; D remains ambiguous. The CDR3 runs to 13 residues. The ends were cut back, 0 bases at V and 8 bases at J, with 5 bases in the middle. Germline V gene lookup returns CDR1 SGHAT and CDR2 FQNNGV. CDR3 sequence: CASSLDPHSPLHL. The CDR3 nucleotides read TGTGCCAGCAGCTTAGACCCACATTCACCCCTCCACCTT.

This clonotype was observed a few times. V usage is TRBV19 and J usage is TRBJ2-2, with 10 bases matching TRBD1. Per germline, CDR1 LNHDA and CDR2 SQIVND (reference sequence). The length of the CDR3 is 15 residues. The ends lost 5 bases at V and 7 bases at J; junction bases unmatched: 7. This CDR3 is CASSPPTGGYGELFF. In nucleotides, the CDR3 is TGTGCCAGTAGTCCCCCGACAGGGGGCTACGGGGAGCTGTTTTTT.

This sequence joins TRBV4-1 and TRBJ2-2, with 9 bases fitting TRBD1. V gave up 7 bases and J gave up 1 base; unmatched junction bases: 7. This CDR3 contains 16 residues. CDR1 is MGHRA and CDR2 is YSYEKL in the germline V gene. CDR3 nucleotide sequence: TGCGCCAGCAAGGGGGCGGGACAGGGGAACACCGGGGAGCTGTTTTTT. This gives the protein CASKGAGQGNTGELFF.

In the case of this clonotype: A much larger clone differs by one base, so this may be a read error. The DNA of the CDR3 is TGTGCCATCAGAACTCACAGGAGTGAAAGCACAGATACGAAGTATTTT. It is translated as CAIRTHRSESTDTKYF. The V call is TRBV10-3, the J call TRBJ2-3; the D gene is possibly TRBD1 (5 bases). Germline loops: CDR1 ENHRY, CDR2 SYGVKD. The CDR3 runs to 16 residues.

Concerning this clonotype: An end of the junction does not agree with germline; a read error may underlie this. V and J are TRBV12-3 or TRBV12-4 and TRBJ1-2; 7 nucleotides line up with TRBD1. The CDR3 is made up of 13 amino acids. CDR3 sequence (DNA): TGTGCCGGCAGTTACACGACAGGGCTCGGCTACACCTTC. Encoded protein: CAGSYTTGLGYTF.

As concerns this clonotype: Given a much more abundant clone one base away, this may be a read error. This chain uses TRBV2 with TRBJ2-3; D uncertain. The V gene's germline CDR1 is SNHLY and CDR2 FYNNEI. The CDR3 sequence is 15 residues long. V was pared by 11 bases and J by 0 bases, with 18 bases between. The DNA for the CDR3 is TGTGCCCGCTACCCGGGCAGATTTAGCACAGATACGCAGTATTTT. This gives the protein CARYPGRFSTDTQYF.

Remarks on this clonotype: Possible read error: a much larger clone is one base away. The chain couples TRBV19 to TRBJ2-7; TRBD2 might be the D (6 bases). The CDR3 totals 16 residues. V lost 3 bases to trimming and J lost 5 bases, with 20 bases between them. Germline CDR1 and CDR2: LNHDA and SQIVND (reference sequence). The CDR3 protein is CASSIWLSGEFNEQYF. The CDR3 DNA is TGTGCCAGTAGTATCTGGCTATCGGGAGAATTTAACGAGCAGTACTTC.

This clonotype has a handful of counts. This chain joins TRBV29-1 and TRBJ1-1, with D tentatively TRBD1 (6 bases). V was shortened by 7 bases and J by 1 base, with 16 bases between the two germline ends. The CDR3 length is 14 residues. Germline V gene lookup returns CDR1 SQVTM and CDR2 ANQGSEA. The CDR3 DNA reads as TGCAGCGGTCGAACAGGGCACGAGAACACTGAAGCTTTCTTT. It is translated as CSGRTGHENTEAFF.

This clonotype is medium-sized by share. The chain combines TRBV11-3 with TRBJ2-1, with 8 bases aligning to TRBD2. The J segment lost 5 bases and the V segment lost 4 bases, leaving 7 bases of the junction unmatched. The germline V gene encodes CDR1 SGHNT and CDR2 YENEEA. There are 15 residues in the CDR3. The CDR3 sequence is CASSSGGDLNNEQFF. The CDR3 nucleotides are TGTGCCAGCAGCTCCGGGGGGGATCTTAACAATGAGCAGTTCTTC.

This clonotype has ten or more counts. The V gene is TRBV27, the J gene TRBJ1-1; D might be TRBD1 (5 bases). There are 13 residues in the CDR3. Germline V gene lookup returns CDR1 MNHEY and CDR2 SMNVEV (reference sequence). Trimming removed 2 bases from V and 8 bases from J, with 12 bases in between. For the CDR3, the DNA is TGTGCCAGCAGTTTAACGGGGGTAGGAGAAGCTTTCTTT. Translating gives CASSLTGVGEAFF.

A few counts support this clonotype. This chain joins TRBV28 and TRBJ2-5; the D gene is possibly TRBD1 (6 bases). Germline CDR1 reads MDHEN; CDR2 reads SYDVKM. Trimming left V 3 bases short and J 6 bases short, with 11 bases between. There are 13 residues in the CDR3. The CDR3 DNA reads TGTGCCAGCAGTTTGCAGGGGCGACAGACCCAGTACTTC. Amino acid sequence: CASSLQGRQTQYF.

This clonotype was seen a handful of times. This chain joins TRBV5-1 and TRBJ1-1, with a possible D match to TRBD1 (6 bases). The germline V gene has CDR1 SGHRS and CDR2 YFSETQ. The CDR3 is 17 residues long. V was pared by 4 bases and J by 3 bases, with 22 bases between. CDR3 protein: CASSSYRDGFSDTEAFF. CDR3 DNA sequence: TGCGCCAGCAGCAGCTACAGGGATGGATTCTCGGACACTGAAGCTTTCTTT.

On this clonotype itself: A much more abundant neighbour one base away suggests this may be a read error. The genes are TRBV6-1 and TRBJ2-1; 9 positions agree with TRBD2. The CDR3 runs 15 residues. Germline V gene data show CDR1 as MNHNS and CDR2 as SASEGT. The CDR3 loop reads CASSPSGASYNEKFF. CDR3 coding DNA: TGTGCCAGCAGCCCTAGCGGGGCATCCTACAATGAGAAGTTCTTC.

This clonotype was found many times. The chain joins TRBV2 to TRBJ2-1; D may be TRBD1 (5 bases). V dropped 8 bases and J dropped 6 bases, with 14 bases sitting between them. Germline V gene lookup returns CDR1 SNHLY and CDR2 FYNNEI. This CDR3 contains 13 residues. The CDR3 DNA follows: TGTGCCAGCCGAATCGTCAGGGCCAATGAGCAGTTCTTC. Its protein is CASRIVRANEQFF.

About this clonotype itself: A much larger clone lies one base from this, so it may be a read error. The rearrangement links TRBV6-2 or TRBV6-3 to TRBJ2-7; no definite D call. Germline CDR1 is MNHEY and CDR2 is SVGEGT. The CDR3 totals 15 residues. The ends were cut back, 2 bases at V and 1 base at J, with 12 bases in the middle. The DNA of the CDR3 is TGTGCCAGCAGTTACGGTCCTTGGGGATCCTACGAGCAGTACTTC. This codes for CASSYGPWGSYEQYF.

This clonotype turned up a few times. The chain uses TRBV4-3 and TRBJ1-2, with 8 bases identical to TRBD1. The CDR3 totals 13 residues. The germline gives CDR1 LGHNA, CDR2 YSLEER. J gave up 8 bases and V 4 bases, and 6 bases lay outside the gene matches. The CDR3 reads CASSPLDREGYTF. CDR3 nucleotide sequence: TGCGCCAGCAGCCCCCTGGACAGGGAAGGCTACACCTTC.

This clonotype is labeled as medium-sized. The CDR3 reads CASSLGQGYEQYF. Here the CDR3 DNA reads TGTGCCAGCAGTTTAGGACAGGGCTACGAGCAGTACTTC. V gene TRBV12-3 or TRBV12-4 combines with J gene TRBJ2-7; TRBD1 matches at 7 bases. The V segment lost 1 base and the J segment 3 bases; nucleotides outside the gene matches: 0. This CDR3 spans 13 amino acids.

The chain links TRBV29-1 to TRBJ2-7; 8 bases are shared with TRBD1. Germline CDR1 is SQVTM and CDR2 is ANQGSEA. V was pared by 6 bases and J by 2 bases, with 3 bases of the junction left unmatched. CDR3 length: 12 residues. The CDR3 here is CSVGTGPYEQYF. The DNA of the CDR3 is TGCAGCGTAGGGACAGGTCCCTACGAGCAGTACTTC.

This clonotype was recorded once. This could be a read error, since a much larger clone is one nucleotide away. The genes are TRBV30 and TRBJ2-5; D might be TRBD1 (6 bases). The V gene's germline CDR1 is GTSNPN and CDR2 SVGIG (reference sequence). The ends were cut back, 2 bases at V and 2 bases at J, with 12 bases in the middle. This CDR3 region has 14 residues. CDR3 in DNA: TGTGCCTGGAGTCCAAGAGGGGGTCAAGAGACCCAGTACTTC. The encoded protein is CAWSPRGGQETQYF.

To note about this clonotype: Possible read error: a much larger clone is one base away. The CDR3 carries no conserved terminal phenylalanine or tryptophan, so it likely arises from a read error. The chain uses TRBV6-1 and TRBJ2-1, with 7 bases fitting TRBD1. Germline CDR1 and CDR2: MNHNS and SASEGT. J gave up 2 bases and V 4 bases, and 5 bases lay outside the gene matches. The CDR3 spans 15 residues. CDR3 sequence (DNA): TGTGCCAGCAGTGCCCGGGACAGCCCCTACAATGAGCAGTTCTTG. This sequence encodes CASSARDSPYNEQFL.